A selection of T cell receptor beta chains follows, all from one sample in a study of cytomegalovirus exposure and HLA in healthy donors. The protocol was immunoSEQ multiplex PCR, while the TCRdb copy is restricted to in-frame clones and leaves out a portion. The table lists more than 95,000 clones, 76% of them singletons. Sequenced: PBMCs. Receptors were obtained from a woman between 18 and 30 years old in good health and CMV-seropositive. Both conserved end residues are trimmed from each CDR3. Fields, in order: J gene, V gene, CDR3 protein.

TRBJ2-7,TRBV7-9,ASSFRGYEQY
TRBJ1-1,TRBV10-3,AISGAGLGNTEAF
TRBJ2-1,TRBV2,ASKGKSGISYNEQF
TRBJ2-2,TRBV6-1,ASSGSVETGELF
TRBJ2-7,TRBV6-1,ASSEFGTGPWQQY
TRBJ2-1,TRBV28,ASSPGLAGPNEQF
TRBJ2-5,TRBV7-2,ASSLRFYGDRQYETQY
TRBJ1-5,TRBV6-1,ASTAGQGKDQPQH
-,TRBV7-9,ASSLDGRDYEQY
TRBJ2-7,TRBV28,ASSPWREFHEQY
TRBJ2-1,TRBV6-1,ASGTSGSREQF
TRBJ2-5,TRBV5-1,ASSLIRAETQY
TRBJ1-5,TRBV28,ASSQTGAENNQPQH
TRBJ2-1,TRBV30,AWSAPWARGYNEQF
TRBJ1-1,TRBV5-1,ASSAMSDRVRTEAF
TRBJ2-1,TRBV9,ASSVSAGYNEQF
TRBJ2-7,TRBV2,ASSSVSSYEQY
TRBJ1-6,TRBV6-1,ASSGEGSNNSPLH
TRBJ2-1,TRBV6-1,ASKRSPLADNEQF
TRBJ1-2,TRBV5-6,ASSFGDRSWDYT
TRBJ1-5,TRBV28,ASSTGTGGGNQPQH
TRBJ1-1,TRBV7-8,ASSLGARTEAF
TRBJ2-7,TRBV19,ASSSTSGSYEQY
TRBJ2-4,TRBV30,AWSLSERAKNIQY
TRBJ1-5,TRBV7-8,ASSPRWTEYSNQPQH
TRBJ2-3,TRBV5-1,ASSSVGAPLTDTQY
TRBJ1-2,TRBV28,ASRTANYGYT
TRBJ2-7,TRBV5-4,ASSLAGQGALQEQY
TRBJ2-3,TRBV18,ASSPGLAATDTQY
TRBJ1-4,TRBV4-1,ASRRAGTNEKLF
TRBJ1-1,TRBV19,VSSRELNTEAF
TRBJ1-5,TRBV7-3,ASSSTAGQGPQPQH
TRBJ2-5,TRBV2,ASSEGTVKETQY
TRBJ2-1,TRBV18,ASSPIGFQAGGGNEQF
TRBJ1-2,TRBV16,ASSQLDRPGYGYT
TRBJ2-7,TRBV4-1,ASSQDWLGPNEQY
TRBJ1-5,TRBV4-1,ASSTPGGNQPQH
TRBJ1-3,TRBV28,ASGRDSSGNTIY
TRBJ1-6,TRBV5-1,ASSQQGLSSPLH
TRBJ2-5,TRBV6-6,ASGTGNRETQY
TRBJ1-1,TRBV7-9,ASSPRQNTEAF
TRBJ2-7,TRBV14,ASSQETGDNSYEQY
TRBJ1-4,TRBV11-2,ASSFYYSPNEKLF
TRBJ1-5,TRBV27,ASSLSGHSNQPQH
TRBJ2-7,TRBV30,AWSVEMSYEQY
TRBJ2-3,TRBV27,ASSDDSTSTDTQY
TRBJ2-5,TRBV30,AWKGPPAETQY
TRBJ2-3,TRBV18,ASSPPGRQGDTQY
TRBJ1-5,TRBV30,AWSGTQGLQH
TRBJ2-4,TRBV28,ASNLGGQSLAKNIQY
TRBJ2-5,TRBV10-3,AISDLTPETQY
TRBJ2-7,TRBV6-1,ASSEDVASGFYEQY
TRBJ1-2,TRBV18,ASSPGTANYGYT
TRBJ2-1,TRBV19,ASSPPGLADGYNEQF
TRBJ1-1,TRBV7-9,ASRSGLEGTEAF